This TCR beta chain is from a study of blood T cell repertoires in COVID-19 (TCRdb year 2020). Background on the whole study: Collaborator samples came from the United States, Italy and Spain and covered acute and convalescent phases of COVID-19. Deeply sampled blood TCRbeta repertoires from subjects exposed to, actively infected with, or recovered from COVID-19 were included in the dataset. Where available, HLA class I and class II types were taken from metadata supplied by the sample provider and were not determined by assay-based typing. The repertoires were made available in a free public database intended to serve as a resource for research on the immune response to SARS-CoV-2. Sample metadata almost always included a de-identified subject ID, COVID-19 status, age in years and sex. Samples came from the ongoing ImmuneRACE study (first 160 participants) plus 1,254 subjects from 6 global collaborators. The prospective study material was composed of cDNA or gDNA derived from T cells, B-cell-depleted T cells, or PBMCs. Study-wide conclusions, independent of this receptor: The amount of clinical and demographic metadata varied by source and participant and was provided uncurated.

In Seattle, one collaborating source enrolled patients while the infection was active and tracked those patients longitudinally over the course of disease. Each collaborating institution followed its own protocols to collect whole blood in K2EDTA tubes. For TCRbeta analysis, collaborators shipped samples in one of three forms: frozen whole blood, isolated PBMCs, or DNA extracted from either of those sample types. In regard to this clone: What antigen it recognizes has not been identified. No base qualities exist here, and no much larger clone lies one base off it.

TCRbeta CDR3 regions were amplified from genomic DNA by means of the immunoSEQ Assay, a bias-controlled multiplex PCR. The study's processing was this. Nucleated cell counts per sample were estimated from amplification of reference gene primers within the assay. Sequence reads were collapsed and filtered to measure the absolute abundance of every unique TCRbeta CDR3 rearrangement. Productive Simpson clonality was computed per sample as the square root of Simpson's diversity index over productive rearrangements. In its TCRdb copy, this immuneACCESS table keeps in-frame sequences only and misses some clones. Where compared with another copy, unresolved V genes explain less than half of these, and the others have no known cause. V and J calls and clone size are as listed in that table; D and trimming were resolved from the DNA. Within this sample are more than 300,000 clones, with around 87% of them counted one time only. Around 0.97% of the sample belongs to the ten largest clones.

There are 15 amino acids in the CDR3, from cysteine to phenylalanine inclusive. Only the CDR3 region is kept as DNA, spanning 45 bases read in frame from base 1. V is pared back by 5 bases and J by 4 bases, with 15 bases lying between the germline termini. From a lookup of the germline V gene (reference sequence), CDR1 and CDR2 are SEHNR and FQNEAQ. The receptor was derived from a woman in her thirties or forties with COVID-19, enrolled during active disease. Sequencing was carried out using peripheral blood. Recombination joined TRBV7-9 with TRBJ1-3; TRBD1 might be the D gene, on 5 matching bases. The DNA is TGTGCCAGCAGCCATTCAGGGAAAGACGGAAACACCATATATTTT. Its amino acids are CASSHSGKDGNTIYF.